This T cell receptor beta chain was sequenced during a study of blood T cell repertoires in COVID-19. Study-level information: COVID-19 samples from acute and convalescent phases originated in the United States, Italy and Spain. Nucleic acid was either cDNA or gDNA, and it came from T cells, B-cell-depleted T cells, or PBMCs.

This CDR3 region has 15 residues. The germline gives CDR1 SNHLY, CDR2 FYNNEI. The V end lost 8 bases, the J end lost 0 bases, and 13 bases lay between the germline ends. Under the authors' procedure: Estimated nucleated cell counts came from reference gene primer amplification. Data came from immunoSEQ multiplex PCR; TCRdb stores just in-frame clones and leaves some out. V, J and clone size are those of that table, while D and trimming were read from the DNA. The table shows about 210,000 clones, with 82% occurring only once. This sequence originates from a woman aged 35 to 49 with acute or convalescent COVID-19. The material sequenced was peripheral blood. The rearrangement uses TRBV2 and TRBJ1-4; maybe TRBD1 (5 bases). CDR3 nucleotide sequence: TGTGCCAGCGTGAGGACACTGACAACTAATGAAAAACTGTTTTTT. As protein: CASVRTLTTNEKLFF.